The 23 T cell receptor beta chains below were found in one sample sequenced in a study of CD8 T cells in ankylosing spondylitis. Whole-study findings and limits: The study identified a TCR beta motif of about eight highly homologous variants that appeared characteristic of ankylosing spondylitis blood.

TCRdb independently ran MiXCR on the 5' RACE reads; one entry per CDR3 protein. Of 200,000 to 250,000 distinct CDR3 sequences listed, 15% to 20% are singletons. Their recognized antigens are unknown. Sequencing input: blood, either unsorted or a sorted T cell fraction (not recorded which). The origin of the receptors is a male donor with ankylosing spondylitis.

This clonotype was seen just once. The rearrangement joins TRBV11-2 to TRBJ2-3, with 13 bases aligning to TRBD2. The V gene's germline CDR1 is SGHAT and CDR2 FQNNGV. This CDR3 is built from 18 residues. The trim removed 5 bases at V and 1 base at J, leaving 9 bases unmatched. The CDR3 sequence: CASSTGTSGASGTDTQYF. The CDR3 DNA reads as TGTGCCAGCAGCACCGGGACTAGCGGGGCTAGTGGCACAGATACGCAGTATTTT.

CDR3 bases: TGTGCCAGCAGCGATATAGGCGGGAGCAATCAGCCCCAGCATTTT. It codes for CASSDIGGSNQPQHF. The V gene is TRBV6-1, the J gene TRBJ1-5; D not certain. The CDR3 sequence is 15 residues long. Germline assignment: CDR1 MNHNS and CDR2 SASEGT. Trimming stripped 6 bases from V and 1 base from J, with 13 bases between.

This clonotype was counted only a few times. The chain has TRBV4-1 and TRBJ2-1; 7 bases match TRBD2. The CDR3 consists of 16 residues. Germline values: CDR1 MGHRA, CDR2 YSYEKL. J lost 2 bases, V lost 4 bases, and 8 bases had no gene match. The CDR3 spells CASSPSLSGTYNEQFF. Written as DNA, the CDR3 is TGCGCCAGCAGCCCCTCCCTCAGCGGGACCTACAATGAGCAGTTCTTC.

This clonotype was picked up many times. The V and J genes are TRBV4-1 and TRBJ1-1; no reliable D call. This CDR3 is built from 14 residues. V was clipped by 0 bases and J by 1 base, with 6 bases between them. The germline CDR1 and CDR2 sequences are MGHRA and YSYEKL. This CDR3 reads CASSQDVENTEAFF. The CDR3 DNA reads as TGCGCCAGCAGCCAAGATGTGGAGAACACTGAAGCTTTCTTT.

This chain connects TRBV3-1 to TRBJ2-2, with D maybe TRBD2 (5 bases). The V gene's germline CDR1 is LGHDT and CDR2 YNNKEL (reference sequence). The V gene lost 0 bases and the J gene lost 4 bases, with 9 bases spanning the gap. The CDR3 runs 15 residues. CDR3 residues: CASSQEGRTTGELFF. The CDR3 DNA reads as TGTGCCAGCAGCCAAGAAGGGAGAACCACCGGGGAGCTGTTTTTT.

This clonotype occurred a few times. The V gene is TRBV19, the J gene TRBJ2-2; D is undetermined. With 2 bases removed from V and 1 base from J, the gap between germline ends came to 5 bases. The CDR3 runs to 14 residues. Germline V gene sequence: CDR1 LNHDA, CDR2 SQIVND (reference sequence). CDR3 sequence (DNA): TGTGCCAGTAGTATAACCGGGAACACCGGGGAGCTGTTTTTT. Translating gives CASSITGNTGELFF.

This clonotype has only a few counts. The V gene is TRBV30, the J gene TRBJ1-2; D is uncertain. CDR1 and CDR2 (germline): GTSNPN, SVGIG (reference sequence). The CDR3 is 11 amino acids. V was trimmed by 4 bases and J by 4 bases, leaving 7 bases between them. CDR3 protein: CAWTGGYGYTF. The CDR3 region has the DNA TGTGCCTGGACAGGAGGCTATGGCTACACCTTC. Based on the CDR3 plus reference TRBV30 and TRBJ1-2, the full variable domain is SQTIHQWPATLVQPVGSPLSLECTVEGTSNPNLYWYRQAAGRGLQLLFYSVGIGQISSEVPQNLSASRPQDRQFILSSKKLLLSDSGFYLCAWTGGYGYTFGSGTRLTVV.

This clonotype has just a few counts. J is TRBJ2-1 and V is TRBV27, with 8 positions matching TRBD2. V lost 6 bases, J lost 5 bases, and 6 bases stayed unmatched. CDR3 length equals 14 residues. Germline CDR1 and CDR2: MNHEY and SMNVEV (reference sequence). The CDR3 sequence: CASRAGLDHNEQFF. CDR3 nucleotides: TGTGCCAGCAGGGCGGGACTAGATCACAATGAGCAGTTCTTC.

The J gene is TRBJ1-1, the V gene TRBV11-1, with 7 bases identical to TRBD1. The V and J ends lost 5 bases and 5 bases, in that order; junction bases with no gene match: 14. Germline-derived CDR1 and CDR2 are SGHAT and FQDESV (reference sequence). CDR3 length: 16 amino acids. CDR3 amino acids: CASSLEVTGEGTEAFF. CDR3 bases: TGTGCCAGCAGCCTTGAAGTCACAGGGGAGGGAACTGAAGCTTTCTTT.

This chain connects TRBV12-3 or TRBV12-4 to TRBJ2-1; the D gene is possibly TRBD1 (5 bases). Deletions cut 6 bases from V and 5 bases from J, with 11 bases between. This CDR3 contains 13 residues. CDR3 protein: CASRPQGNNEQFF. The CDR3, as DNA: TGTGCCAGCAGACCTCAGGGAAACAATGAGCAGTTCTTC.

The rearrangement joins TRBV5-1 to TRBJ1-2, with TRBD1 identical over 8 bases. V lost 0 bases and J lost 1; bases outside the gene matches: 14. This CDR3 region has 19 residues. Per the germline V gene, CDR1 is SGHRS and CDR2 is YFSETQ. The CDR3: CASSLALSGQGGLNYGYTF. CDR3 in DNA: TGCGCCAGCAGCTTGGCCTTGAGCGGACAGGGCGGACTTAACTATGGCTACACCTTC. The whole variable domain, remainder taken from reference TRBV5-1 and TRBJ1-2, is KAGVTQTPRYLIKTRGQQVTLSCSPISGHRSVSWYQQTPGQGLQFLFEYFSETQRNKGNFPGRFSGRQFSNSRSEMNVSTLELGDSALYLCASSLALSGQGGLNYGYTFGSGTRLTVV.

The J gene is TRBJ2-2, the V gene TRBV28; TRBD1 agrees at 9 bases. The CDR3 loop spans 16 amino acids. Trimming cost V 5 bases and J 2 bases; bases outside gene matches: 6. The germline V gene encodes CDR1 MDHEN and CDR2 SYDVKM. Here the CDR3 reads CASSAPGQGNTGELFF. The DNA of the CDR3 is TGTGCCAGCAGTGCGCCGGGACAGGGCAACACCGGGGAGCTGTTTTTT.

This chain joins TRBV7-9 and TRBJ2-2; perhaps TRBD2 as D (5 bases). Germline lookup yields CDR1 SEHNR and CDR2 FQNEAQ (reference sequence). The CDR3 spans 15 residues. V was clipped by 5 bases and J by 0 bases, with 10 bases between them. CDR3 in amino acids: CASSPPTTNTGELFF. In DNA form, the CDR3 reads TGTGCCAGCAGCCCCCCGACTACGAACACCGGGGAGCTGTTTTTT.

The rearrangement uses TRBV20-1 and TRBJ1-1; D is unclear. Trimming pared 1 base from V and 2 bases from J, leaving 14 bases between. The germline gives CDR1 DFQATT, CDR2 SNEGSKA (reference sequence). This CDR3 comprises 15 residues. This chain's CDR3 is CSARGPYVSNTEAFF. The DNA for the CDR3 is TGCAGTGCTAGAGGCCCTTACGTCAGTAACACTGAAGCTTTCTTT.

This chain uses TRBV29-1 with TRBJ1-2; D might be TRBD1 (5 bases). The CDR3 has 12 amino acids. Trimming stripped 5 bases from V and 4 bases from J, with 11 bases between. Germline CDR1 SQVTM, CDR2 ANQGSEA. The CDR3, as DNA: TGCAGCGTTTTCCAGGGTTCCTATGGCTACACCTTC. It translates to CSVFQGSYGYTF.

At least ten counts were recorded for this clonotype. V usage is TRBV29-1 and J usage is TRBJ2-1, with 7 bases lining up with TRBD2. The CDR3 loop spans 16 amino acids. The J segment lost 4 bases and the V segment lost 5 bases, leaving 14 bases of the junction unmatched. Germline V gives CDR1 SQVTM, CDR2 ANQGSEA. CDR3 in amino acids: CSVWAAGGRTYNEQFF. In nucleotides, the CDR3 is TGCAGCGTTTGGGCCGCAGGCGGGAGAACGTACAATGAGCAGTTCTTC.

V is TRBV6-1 and J is TRBJ2-1; D is possibly TRBD2 (6 bases). Trimming pared 6 bases from V and 0 bases from J, leaving 12 bases between. The CDR3 is 15 amino acids. Germline CDR1 MNHNS, CDR2 SASEGT. The DNA of the CDR3 is TGTGCCAGCAGCTTAAGCGGGCACTCCTACAATGAGCAGTTCTTC. It specifies CASSLSGHSYNEQFF.

This clonotype has a handful of counts. The chain joins TRBV15 to TRBJ1-5; D gene uncertain. V was clipped by 0 bases and J by 2 bases, with 5 bases between them. The germline CDR1 and CDR2 sequences are LNHNV and YYDKDF (reference sequence). The CDR3 is 14 residues long. The CDR3, as DNA: TGTGCCACCAGCAGAGATTCGGGCAATCAGCCCCAGCATTTT. Translated, it gives CATSRDSGNQPQHF.

In this sample, this clonotype turned up a few times. This sequence joins TRBV20-1 and TRBJ2-7; D remains ambiguous. V lost 0 bases and J 2 bases, leaving 17 bases between the germline ends. The CDR3 consists of 16 residues. Germline CDR1 and CDR2: DFQATT and SNEGSKA (reference sequence). This CDR3 is CSARDHQRSSTYEQYF. DNA of the CDR3: TGCAGTGCTAGAGATCACCAGAGATCCTCCACCTACGAGCAGTACTTC.

Turning to this clonotype: A read error may explain this, as a much larger clone is one base away. The chain recombines TRBV5-1 with TRBJ2-2; possible D gene TRBD2, 7 bases. Germline V lookup: CDR1 SGHRS, CDR2 YFSETQ. The CDR3 has 15 amino acids. V gave up 4 bases and J gave up 0 bases, with 10 bases separating them. The CDR3 nucleotides are TGCGCCAGCAGCGCGGGGGCTACGAACACCGGGGAGCTGTTTTTT. This translates into CASSAGATNTGELFF.

At least ten counts were recorded for this clonotype. The chain joins TRBV5-1 to TRBJ2-3, with 7 positions matching TRBD2. Germline V gives CDR1 SGHRS, CDR2 YFSETQ. The length of the CDR3 is 16 residues. V shed 6 bases and J 2 bases; nucleotides not matched to a gene: 12. The CDR3, as DNA: TGCGCCAGCACCTCACGAAAAGCGGGACTCACAGATACGCAGTATTTT. It encodes CASTSRKAGLTDTQYF.

This clonotype was seen repeatedly, ten times or more. V and J are TRBV29-1 and TRBJ1-2, with D unresolved. The V gene's germline CDR1 is SQVTM and CDR2 ANQGSEA. V lost 2 bases, J lost 3 bases, and 13 bases lay in between. This CDR3 has 14 residues. In DNA form, the CDR3 reads TGCAGCGTTGAAAAGGCCCTCCGCGACTATGGCTACACCTTC. Protein product: CSVEKALRDYGYTF.

The chain has TRBV6-1 and TRBJ1-5; 7 nucleotides line up with TRBD1. Losses at the gene ends were 6 bases for V and 4 bases for J; bases not matched to a gene: 6. Looked up from germline, CDR1 is MNHNS and CDR2 is SASEGT. The CDR3 is made up of 14 amino acids. In DNA, the CDR3 is TGTGCCAGCAGGAAAGGGACAGATAATCAGCCCCAGCATTTT. Translation gives CASRKGTDNQPQHF.